The clone carrying this TCR beta chain showed up just a few times. Produced via immunoSEQ multiplex PCR; TCRdb's table is partial and in-frame only. The sample contains around 130,000 clones, around 84% of which appear only once. This sample was taken from a study of PD-L1 blockade in urothelial cancer. Time point described: pretreatment peripheral blood. This sequence originates from a man between 45 and 60 years old with urothelial cancer. Source: PBMCs, taken around atezolizumab (anti-PD-L1) treatment.

CDR3 protein: CASRLLGGRRDNSPLHF. Here the CDR3 DNA reads TGTGCCAGCAGACTTCTTGGGGGGAGACGAGATAATTCACCCCTCCACTTT. The rearrangement uses TRBV28 and TRBJ1-6, with a possible D match to TRBD1 (5 bases). Germline assignment: CDR1 MDHEN and CDR2 SYDVKM. This CDR3 region has 17 residues. V dropped 6 bases and J dropped 5 bases, with 20 bases sitting between them.